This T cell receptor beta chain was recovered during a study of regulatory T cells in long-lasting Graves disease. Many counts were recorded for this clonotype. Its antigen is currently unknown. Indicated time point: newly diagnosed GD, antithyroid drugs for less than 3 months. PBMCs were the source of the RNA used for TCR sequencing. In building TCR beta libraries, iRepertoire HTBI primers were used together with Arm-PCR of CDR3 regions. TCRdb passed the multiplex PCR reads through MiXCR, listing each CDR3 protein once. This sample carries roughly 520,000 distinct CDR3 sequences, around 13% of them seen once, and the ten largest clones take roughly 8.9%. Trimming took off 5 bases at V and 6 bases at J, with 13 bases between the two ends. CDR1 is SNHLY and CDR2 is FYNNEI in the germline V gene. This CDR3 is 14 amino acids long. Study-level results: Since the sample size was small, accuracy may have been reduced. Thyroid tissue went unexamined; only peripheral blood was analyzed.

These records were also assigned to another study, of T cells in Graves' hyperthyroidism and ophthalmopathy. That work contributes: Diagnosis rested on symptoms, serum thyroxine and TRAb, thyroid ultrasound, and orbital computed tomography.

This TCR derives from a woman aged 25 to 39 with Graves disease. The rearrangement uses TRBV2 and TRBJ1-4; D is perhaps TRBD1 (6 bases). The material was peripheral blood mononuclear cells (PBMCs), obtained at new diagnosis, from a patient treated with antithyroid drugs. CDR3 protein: CASSTTGVYEKLFF. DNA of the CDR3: TGTGCCAGCAGTACGACAGGCGTCTATGAAAAACTGTTTTTT. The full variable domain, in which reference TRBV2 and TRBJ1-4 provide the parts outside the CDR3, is EPEVTQTPSHQVTQMGQEVILRCVPISNHLYFYWYRQILGQKVEFLVSFYNNEISEKSEIFDDQFSVERPDGSNFTLKIRSTKLEDSAMYFCASSTTGVYEKLFFGSGTQLSVL.